This T cell receptor (beta chain) was sequenced during a study of cytomegalovirus exposure and HLA in healthy donors. Germline CDR1 and CDR2: LGHNA and YNFKEQ. Trimming took off 4 bases at V and 2 bases at J, with 11 bases between the two ends. This CDR3 region has 14 residues. This PCR relied on a set of 60 Vbeta primers and 13 Jbeta primers. The data were produced by immunoSEQ multiplex PCR, yet TCRdb's version contains in-frame clones alone and is incomplete. The table has around 150,000 clones, approximately 70% seen once; the top ten hold approximately 7.1%. The sample taken for sequencing was PBMCs. The source of this sequence is a man aged 35 to 55 in good health and CMV-seropositive. This sequence joins TRBV4-2 and TRBJ1-2; D remains unclear. The chain's CDR3 is CASSPGSPNYGYTF. CDR3 nucleotide sequence: TGTGCCAGCAGCCCAGGAAGCCCCAACTATGGCTACACCTTC.